This T cell receptor beta chain was sequenced for a study of shared clonotypes between healthy human individuals. Study background: Used for every donor were three CD4 naive, three CD4 memory, two CD8 naive and one CD8 memory plate. Overall study findings and caveats: Of the naive CD4 clonotypes, roughly 5% were shared across a handful of donors.

Genomic DNA per cell subset filled all wells of several immunoSEQ plates. Replicate PCRs for sorted subsets used about 200 ng DNA; this equaled about 30,000 T cell genomes. TCRdb's copy holds only in-frame clones and misses some; the assay was immunoSEQ multiplex PCR. Here the sample spans nearly 2 million clones, about 95% being singletons. The naive CD8 fraction comprised CD45RO-negative cells positively selected for CCR7 and excluded terminally differentiated effector memory CD45RA+ cells. In its sample, this clone was seen a few times. Its antigen is unknown. The CDR3 contains 13 residues. Trimming shortened V by 4 bases and J by 5 bases, and 10 bases separated the two germline ends. Per the germline V gene, CDR1 is SGHNT and CDR2 is YYREEE (reference sequence).

The J gene is TRBJ1-5, the V gene TRBV5-4; D is unresolved. This receptor was taken from a man between 18 and 29 years old in good health. Sequencing used naive CD8+ T cells sorted from blood. The chain's CDR3 is CASSQDGDQPQHF. The CDR3, as DNA: TGTGCCAGCAGCCAGGACGGCGATCAGCCCCAGCATTTT.